This T cell receptor beta chain was profiled in a study of blood T cell repertoires in COVID-19. Overall study context: T cells, B-cell-depleted T cells, or PBMCs supplied cDNA or gDNA.

CDR3 length: 16 residues. Germline-derived CDR1 and CDR2 are LGHNA and YNFKEQ. V was shortened by 4 bases and J by 0 bases, with 10 bases between the two germline ends. As processed by the authors: Scientists estimated how many nucleated cells there were by amplifying reference gene primers. The method was immunoSEQ multiplex PCR; TCRdb's version includes in-frame clones alone and lacks a portion of them. The V and J calls and clone size are taken from that table; D and trimming were inferred from the DNA. Counted here are a few hundred thousand clones, 70% to 90% occurring once; the ten biggest clones make up 7% to 8.5%. Recruits, aged roughly 18 to 90 years, lived in 20 to 30 US areas. Cohorts were based on clinical histories the participants reported.

Sequencing used PBMCs or T cells enriched from blood (not recorded which). The TCR originated in a woman aged 40 to 49 with acute COVID-19. The gene calls are TRBV4-2 and TRBJ2-6, with a tentative D call TRBD2 (5 bases). The CDR3 is CASSPSGFSGANVLTF. The DNA of the CDR3 is TGTGCCAGCAGCCCATCGGGGTTCTCTGGGGCCAACGTCCTGACTTTC.